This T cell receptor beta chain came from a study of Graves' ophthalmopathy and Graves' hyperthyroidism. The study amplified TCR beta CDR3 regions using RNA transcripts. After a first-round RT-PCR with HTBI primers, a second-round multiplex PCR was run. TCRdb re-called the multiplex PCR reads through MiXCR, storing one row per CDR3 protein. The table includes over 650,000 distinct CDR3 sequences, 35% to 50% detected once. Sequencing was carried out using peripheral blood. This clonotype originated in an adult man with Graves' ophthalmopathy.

CDR3 coding DNA: TGTGCCAGCGGGGGACCTTTGGGGGTGTTTTTT. Translation: CASGGPLGVFF. The V gene is TRBV12-5, the J gene TRBJ2-2; TRBD2 aligns across 8 bases. Per the germline V gene, CDR1 is LGHNT and CDR2 is FRNRAP. This CDR3 has 11 amino acids.